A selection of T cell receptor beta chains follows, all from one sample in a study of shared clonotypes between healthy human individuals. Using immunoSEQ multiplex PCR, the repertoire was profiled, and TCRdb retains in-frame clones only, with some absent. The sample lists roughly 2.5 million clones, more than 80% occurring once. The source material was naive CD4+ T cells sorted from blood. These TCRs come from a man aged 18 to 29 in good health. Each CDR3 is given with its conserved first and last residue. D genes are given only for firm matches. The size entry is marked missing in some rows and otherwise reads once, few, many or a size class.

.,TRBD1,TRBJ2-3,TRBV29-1,CSVEPQGALLGTDTQYF,TGCAGCGTTGAACCCCAGGGGGCGCTTTTAGGCACAGATACGCAGTATTTT
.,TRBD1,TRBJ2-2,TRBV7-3,CASSPTGGLFVGELFF,TGTGCCAGCAGCCCCACAGGGGGCCTTTTTGTCGGGGAGCTGTTTTTT
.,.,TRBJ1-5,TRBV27,CASRSLGAGTSKNQPQHF,TGTGCCAGCAGAAGTTTAGGGGCCGGGACAAGCAAGAATCAGCCCCAGCATTTT
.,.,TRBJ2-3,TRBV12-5,CASGPSADTQYF,TGTGCTAGTGGTCCATCAGCGGATACGCAGTATTTT
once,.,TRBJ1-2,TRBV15,CATTDRSYGYTF,TGTGCCACCACCGACAGGAGCTATGGCTACACCTTC
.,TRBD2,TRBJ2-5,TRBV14,CASSQGLAGQETQYF,TGTGCCAGCAGCCAAGGACTAGCGGGACAAGAGACCCAGTACTTC
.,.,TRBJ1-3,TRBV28,CACGPGSTSGNTIYF,TGTGCCTGCGGACCGGGATCGACCTCTGGAAACACCATATATTTT
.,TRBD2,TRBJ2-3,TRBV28,CASSLASGRASSTDTQYF,TGTGCCAGCAGTTTAGCTAGCGGGAGGGCCTCTAGCACAGATACGCAGTATTTT
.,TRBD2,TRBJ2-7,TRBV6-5,CASRAGTSSEQYF,TGTGCCAGCAGAGCCGGGACTAGCTCCGAGCAGTACTTC
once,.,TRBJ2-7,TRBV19,CASKGRHEQYF,TGTGCCAGTAAAGGTAGGCACGAGCAGTACTTC
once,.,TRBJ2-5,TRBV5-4,CASSWSDREETQYF,TGTGCCAGCAGCTGGTCGGACAGAGAAGAGACCCAGTACTTC
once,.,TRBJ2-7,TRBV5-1,CASSSLGHYEQYF,TGCGCCAGCAGCTCCCTGGGACACTACGAGCAGTACTTC
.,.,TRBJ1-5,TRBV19,CASRIRQEINQPQHF,TGTGCCAGTAGAATCCGTCAGGAAATCAATCAGCCCCAGCATTTT
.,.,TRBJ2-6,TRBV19,CASSTSAVTGANVLTF,TGTGCCAGTAGTACGTCGGCTGTTACTGGGGCCAACGTCCTGACTTTC
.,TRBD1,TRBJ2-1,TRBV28,CASSGTGGAYNEQFF,TGTGCCAGCAGTGGGACAGGGGGCGCTTACAATGAGCAGTTCTTC
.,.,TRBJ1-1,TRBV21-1,CASSRGRKGSAKNTEAFF,TGTGCCAGCAGCAGAGGGCGGAAAGGGTCGGCTAAGAACACTGAAGCTTTCTTT
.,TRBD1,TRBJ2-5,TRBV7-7,CASSPRDRGETQYF,TGTGCTAGCAGCCCAAGGGACAGGGGGGAGACCCAGTACTTC
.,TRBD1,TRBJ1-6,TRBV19,CASTYEGAGSPLHF,TGTGCCAGTACCTACGAGGGGGCCGGTTCACCCCTCCACTTT
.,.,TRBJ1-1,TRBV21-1,CASSDGMNTEAFF,TGTGCCAGCAGCGACGGAATGAACACTGAAGCTTTCTTT
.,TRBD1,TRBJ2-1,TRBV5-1,CASSSGPGTGYNEQFF,TGCGCCAGCAGCTCTGGGCCCGGGACAGGTTACAATGAGCAGTTCTTC
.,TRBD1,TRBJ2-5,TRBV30,CASQGAVGETQYF,TGTGCCTCACAGGGGGCGGTAGGAGAGACCCAGTACTTC
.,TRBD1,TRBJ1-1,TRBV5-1,CASSLGPGQGPLGAFF,TGCGCCAGCAGCTTGGGACCGGGACAGGGTCCCTTGGGGGCTTTCTTT
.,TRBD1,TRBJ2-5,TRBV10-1,CASSQDRGETQYF,TGCGCCAGCAGTCAAGACAGGGGGGAGACCCAGTACTTC
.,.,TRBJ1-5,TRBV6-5,CASSYSEAGNQPQHF,TGTGCCAGCAGTTACTCGGAGGCCGGCAATCAGCCCCAGCATTTT
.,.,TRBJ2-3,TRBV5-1,CASSLDRLDTQYF,TGCGCCAGCAGCTTGGACAGGCTCGATACGCAGTATTTT
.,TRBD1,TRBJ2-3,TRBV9,CASSLPTGGVTDTQYF,TGTGCCAGCAGCCTGCCGACAGGGGGAGTCACAGATACGCAGTATTTT
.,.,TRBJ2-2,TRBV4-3,CASSQEGPSSLGTGELFF,TGCGCCAGCAGCCAAGAGGGACCTAGTTCATTGGGGACCGGGGAGCTGTTTTTT
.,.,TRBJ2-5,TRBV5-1,CASSLELIAETQYF,TGCGCCAGCAGCTTGGAACTAATTGCAGAGACCCAGTACTTC
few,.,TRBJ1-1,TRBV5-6,CASSLFSWGPEAFF,TGTGCCAGCAGCTTGTTCTCTTGGGGTCCTGAAGCTTTCTTT
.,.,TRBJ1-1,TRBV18,CASSPPAFGGNEAFF,TGTGCCAGCTCACCACCGGCTTTTGGGGGGAACGAAGCTTTCTTT
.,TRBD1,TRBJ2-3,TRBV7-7,CASSRDRGWGTQYF,TGTGCTAGCAGTCGCGACAGGGGCTGGGGTACGCAGTATTTT
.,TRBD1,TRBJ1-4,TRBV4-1,CASSHPPGQLNEKLFF,TGCGCCAGCAGCCACCCTCCGGGACAGCTTAATGAAAAACTGTTTTTT
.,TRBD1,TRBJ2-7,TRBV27,CASSSGDRYYEQYF,TGTGCCAGCTCAAGTGGGGACAGATACTACGAGCAGTACTTC
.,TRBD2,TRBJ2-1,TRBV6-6,CASSTSGGSYNEQFF,TGTGCCAGCAGCACTAGCGGGGGTTCCTACAATGAGCAGTTCTTC
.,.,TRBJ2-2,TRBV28,CASSLLGGELFF,TGTGCCAGCAGTTTATTAGGCGGGGAGCTGTTTTTT